This T cell receptor (beta chain) was captured in a study of glioma-infiltrating T cells. The overall study: Before surgery, glioma patients received dexamethasone for at most six days.

The CDR3 consists of 16 residues. CDR1 and CDR2 (germline): LNHNV, YYDKDF (reference sequence). Amplification of TCR alpha and beta CDR3 regions from RNA used iRepertoire nested multiplex PCR. One entry per CDR3 protein, called by TCRdb with MiXCR from the multiplex PCR reads. The data contain around 350,000 distinct CDR3 sequences, around 45% of them singletons. A note on this clonotype: The germline gene is not matched at one end of the junction; a read error may be the cause.

The chain links TRBV15 to TRBJ2-6; TRBD1 agrees at 11 bases. Input material: glioma tissue, nonneoplastic brain tissue, or PBMCs (not recorded which). The TCR originated in a human donor with low-grade glioma or glioblastoma, undergoing nonglioma brain surgery, or in good health (not recorded which). CDR3: CATSMDRGLGANVLTF. The CDR3 DNA reads as TGTGCCACCAGCATGGACAGGGGGCTTGGGGCCAACGTCCTCACTTTC.